The source of this TCR beta chain is a study of a mutant IDH1 vaccine in newly diagnosed glioma. Comments on this clone: Its antigen is unknown.

Generated by immunoSEQ multiplex PCR, the TCRdb table keeps only in-frame clones and is missing some. The sample includes approximately 60,000 clones, about 81% of them seen just once. CDR1 and CDR2 (germline): SGHNT, YYREEE (reference sequence). The ends were cut back, 3 bases at V and 7 bases at J, with 11 bases in the middle. This CDR3 comprises 13 residues. As to time point: week 23, last vaccination. Mutant IDH1 20-mer peptide, at 300 ug, made up each vaccine dose, with topical imiquimod. This sample comprised PBMCs, obtained from a glioma patient whose treatment included an IDH1 peptide vaccine. The rearrangement joins TRBV5-4 to TRBJ2-1; a weak D match, TRBD1 (6 bases). The clonotype comes from a middle-aged woman with glioma. Some clones in this sample may be carry-over from other donors' samples. The CDR3 sequence is CASSWDNENEQFF. CDR3 coding DNA: TGTGCCAGCAGCTGGGACAATGAGAATGAGCAGTTCTTC.